The 17 T cell receptor beta chains presented below share a single source sample, sequenced in a study of blood T cell repertoires in COVID-19. TCRdb's copy holds only in-frame clones and misses some; the assay was immunoSEQ multiplex PCR. The sample lists under 20,000 clones; around three quarters were seen once. Sequencing used peripheral blood. The receptor set was obtained from a man aged 70 or older with COVID-19, enrolled during active disease.

The CDR3 sequence: CASSQNRGNEQYF. In DNA, the CDR3 is TGTGCCAGCAGTCAGAACAGGGGGAACGAGCAGTACTTC. J is TRBJ2-7 and V is TRBV7-7; 8 bases match TRBD1. The CDR3 spans 13 residues. Germline assignment: CDR1 SSHAT and CDR2 FNYEAQ (reference sequence). Trimming at V came to 6 bases and at J to 5 bases, leaving 6 bases not matched to a gene.

By its share, this clone is medium-sized. One end of the junction does not line up with germline, which may come from a read error. V and J are TRBV6-5 and TRBJ1-1; D ambiguous. Per germline, CDR1 MNHEY and CDR2 SVGAGI. The CDR3 contains 13 residues. CDR3 residues: CASSKTENSEAFF. In DNA, the CDR3 is TGTGCCAGCAGTAAGACTGAGAACTCTGAAGCTTTCTTT.

The chain joins TRBV6-1 to TRBJ1-5, with D uncertain. Germline lookup yields CDR1 MNHNS and CDR2 SASEGT. Trimming removed 2 bases at V and 0 bases at J, with 5 bases between. The CDR3 covers 14 residues. CDR3 coding DNA: TGTGCCAGCAGTGAAAATCATAGCAATCAGCCCCAGCATTTT. It yields the protein CASSENHSNQPQHF.

This clone occurred a few times. The rearrangement joins TRBV7-3 to TRBJ2-2, with D perhaps TRBD1 (5 bases). The germline V gene encodes CDR1 SGHTA and CDR2 FQGTGA. Trimming took 5 bases from V and 2 from J, leaving 9 bases between them. The CDR3 consists of 14 residues. CDR3 region: CASSPGHNTGELFF. CDR3 coding DNA: TGTGCCAGCAGCCCTGGACATAACACCGGGGAGCTGTTTTTT.

This chain joins TRBV6-8 and TRBJ1-1; 9 positions agree with TRBD1. Germline V gene sequence: CDR1 MNHGY, CDR2 SAAAGT. The CDR3 runs 14 residues. V lost 7 bases, J lost 3 bases, and 6 bases stayed unmatched. The CDR3 coding sequence is TGTGCCAGCATACAGGGGGCGCTGGACACTGAAGCTTTCTTT. It translates to CASIQGALDTEAFF.

The chain has TRBV28 and TRBJ1-5; D is uncertain. CDR1 and CDR2 (germline): MDHEN, SYDVKM. This CDR3 is 13 amino acids long. The V end was cut by 7 bases, the J end by 8 bases, with 15 bases between. The CDR3 DNA is TGTGCCAGCAAACGACAAGTCAAGGAGCCCCAGCATTTT. This sequence encodes CASKRQVKEPQHF.

The rearrangement uses TRBV5-4 and TRBJ1-2; 9 bases line up with TRBD1. The trim removed 4 bases at V and 8 bases at J, leaving 6 bases unmatched. Germline V gene lookup returns CDR1 SGHNT and CDR2 YYREEE (reference sequence). The CDR3 has 13 residues. The CDR3 sequence: CASSPRQGEGYTF. CDR3 DNA sequence: TGTGCCAGCAGCCCGAGACAGGGGGAAGGCTACACCTTC.

V gene TRBV2 combines with J gene TRBJ2-3; 7 nucleotides agree with TRBD2. The CDR3 runs 14 residues. With 2 bases clipped from V and 5 bases from J, the junction kept 4 bases outside the gene matches. From germline, CDR1 is SNHLY and CDR2 FYNNEI. CDR3 residues: CASSERRGEDTQYF. Here the CDR3 DNA reads TGTGCCAGCAGTGAACGACGGGGGGAAGATACGCAGTATTTT.

The chain combines TRBV19 with TRBJ2-2; the match to TRBD2 covers 9 bases. Germline V gene sequence: CDR1 LNHDA, CDR2 SQIVND (reference sequence). This CDR3 spans 15 amino acids. V gave up 9 bases and J gave up 8 bases; unmatched junction bases: 13. The CDR3 protein is CASKQEAGGGGELFF. For the CDR3, the DNA is TGTGCCAGCAAGCAGGAAGCGGGAGGAGGAGGGGAGCTGTTTTTT.

Written as DNA, the CDR3 is TGTGCCAGCACGAGGAGCGACAGGGGTGATTCACCCCTCCACTTT. Translating gives CASTRSDRGDSPLHF. The chain employs TRBV2 and TRBJ1-6, with TRBD1 identical over 8 bases. Germline trimming cut 7 bases from V and 8 bases from J; bases unmatched to any gene: 10. The CDR3 runs to 15 residues. From germline, CDR1 is SNHLY and CDR2 FYNNEI.

This chain uses TRBV30 with TRBJ1-1; 7 positions match TRBD1. This CDR3 contains 13 residues. In germline, CDR1 is GTSNPN, CDR2 SVGIG (reference sequence). The V and J ends lost 5 bases and 6 bases, in that order; junction bases with no gene match: 9. CDR3 protein: CAWVGQVVAEAFF. CDR3 bases: TGTGCCTGGGTCGGACAGGTGGTGGCTGAAGCTTTCTTT.

This clone was seen only a few times. The chain employs TRBV11-2 and TRBJ1-1, with D unclear. The CDR3 sequence is 14 residues long. Germline-derived CDR1 and CDR2 are SGHAT and FQNNGV. The ends were cut back, 3 bases at V and 4 bases at J, with 12 bases in the middle. CDR3 protein: CASSFLGGGTEAFF. The CDR3 coding sequence is TGTGCCAGCAGCTTTTTGGGAGGAGGCACTGAAGCTTTCTTT.

The chain's CDR3 is CASSTPGLAASYEQYF. The CDR3 region has the DNA TGTGCCAGCAGCACACCGGGACTAGCGGCTTCCTACGAGCAGTACTTC. The chain employs TRBV11-2 and TRBJ2-7, with 11 bases identical to TRBD2. The CDR3 is 16 residues long. Germline V gene sequence: CDR1 SGHAT, CDR2 FQNNGV. The trim removed 5 bases at V and 1 base at J, leaving 7 bases unmatched.

This chain connects TRBV6-5 to TRBJ1-2; 7 nucleotides line up with TRBD1. V dropped 6 bases and J dropped 2; count of bases not matched to a gene: 9. This CDR3 comprises 15 residues. CDR1 and CDR2 from the germline V gene are MNHEY and SVGAGI. The CDR3 region is CASRGDQGVNYGYTF. CDR3 coding DNA: TGTGCCAGCAGGGGCGACCAGGGGGTAAACTATGGCTACACCTTC.

CDR3 amino acids: CASSFTGGVSQPQHF. CDR3 in DNA: TGTGCCAGCAGTTTCACAGGGGGAGTGAGTCAGCCCCAGCATTTT. The V and J genes are TRBV28 and TRBJ1-5, with 8 bases matching TRBD1. CDR1 is MDHEN, CDR2 SYDVKM, per germline. Losses at the gene ends were 3 bases for V and 6 bases for J; bases not matched to a gene: 7. This CDR3 spans 15 amino acids.

The CDR3 DNA reads TGTGCCAGCAGCTTCGGGGAGAGCACTGAAGCTTTCTTT. It yields the protein CASSFGESTEAFF. This rearrangement joins TRBV7-2 to TRBJ1-1; D is undetermined. CDR3 length: 13 residues. The V gene's germline CDR1 is SGHTA and CDR2 FQGNSA. V lost 3 bases, J lost 4 bases, and 9 bases lay in between.

In regard to this clone: Other DNA sequences in the sample encode the same CDR3. This sequence joins TRBV10-3 and TRBJ1-5; 10 nucleotides match TRBD1. CDR1 and CDR2 (germline): ENHRY, SYGVKD. The CDR3 length is 16 residues. Trimming at V came to 0 bases and at J to 3 bases, leaving 2 bases not matched to a gene. The CDR3 nucleotides read TGTGCCATCAGTGAGTCGGGACAGGGGTCCAATCAGCCCCAGCATTTT. It specifies CAISESGQGSNQPQHF.